This T cell receptor beta chain was identified in a study of cytomegalovirus exposure and HLA in healthy donors. Background on the study: A later analysis reported the same platform for the roughly 120 validation repertoires and the 500 to 700 first-cohort repertoires.

The protocol was immunoSEQ multiplex PCR, while the TCRdb copy is restricted to in-frame clones and leaves out a portion. The sample lists approximately 300,000 clones, about nine tenths occurring once. The CDR3 covers 15 residues. Germline V gene data show CDR1 as MGHRA and CDR2 as YSYEKL. Trimming took off 0 bases at V and 1 base at J, with 9 bases between the two ends. The gene calls are TRBV4-1 and TRBJ1-2; D ambiguous. This receptor was identified in a woman aged 25 to 39 in good health and CMV-seropositive. Sequenced input: PBMCs. This chain's CDR3 is CASSQEAASNYGYTF. In DNA, the CDR3 is TGCGCCAGCAGCCAAGAAGCGGCGAGTAACTATGGCTACACCTTC.